The following is a TCR beta chain sequence with its context. Antigen unknown. Profiled with immunoSEQ multiplex PCR; TCRdb holds only in-frame clones, not every one. Seen here are some 54,000 clones, more than 70% observed once, and the top ten hold 1.5% to 2.5%. The sample comes from a study of T cell responses to AZD1222 COVID-19 vaccine. Study observations and caveats: Repertoire sampling occurred only after the peak T cell response. Clonal diversity may have been underestimated, and the donors were mostly white British, with more females than males.

The V end lost 4 bases, the J end lost 8 bases, and 11 bases lay between the germline ends. CDR1 SGHDN and CDR2 FVKESK come from the germline V gene. This CDR3 is 13 amino acids long. The rearrangement joins TRBV14 to TRBJ1-4, with a possible D match to TRBD1 (6 bases). The sequences come from peripheral blood, collected on day 0 of AZD1222 vaccination. The sequence was collected from an adult in good health. CDR3 in DNA: TGTGCCAGCAGCCGAGGGGGGAACGAAAAACTGTTTTTT. This encodes CASSRGGNEKLFF.